The 5 T cell receptor beta chains below were found in one sample sequenced in a study of blood T cell repertoires in COVID-19. Assay: immunoSEQ multiplex PCR; the TCRdb copy retains only in-frame clones and omits some. The sample includes roughly 21,000 clones, roughly 80% seen only once; the top ten take roughly 6.3%. Material: peripheral blood. The receptors come from a human donor in a cohort sampled during active COVID-19.

The chain couples TRBV6-6 to TRBJ2-3; D is unclear. Per germline, CDR1 MNHNY and CDR2 SVGAGI (reference sequence). V lost 0 bases to trimming and J lost 6 bases, with 7 bases between them. The CDR3 contains 13 residues. The CDR3 nucleotides read TGTGCCAGCAGTTACTCCGAGGTGGATACGCAGTATTTT. Translated, it gives CASSYSEVDTQYF.

The rearrangement uses TRBV4-2 and TRBJ1-1, with unresolved D. Trimming left V 5 bases short and J 9 bases short, with 22 bases between. The length of the CDR3 is 15 residues. From germline, CDR1 is LGHNA and CDR2 YNFKEQ. CDR3: CASSASSGSLVKAFF. The CDR3 DNA is TGTGCCAGCAGCGCGTCGTCCGGGAGTCTCGTTAAAGCTTTCTTT.

This chain uses TRBV2 with TRBJ2-7, with TRBD1 matching over 10 bases. V was clipped by 4 bases and J by 3 bases; unmatched bases: 9. CDR3 length equals 16 residues. Germline loops: CDR1 SNHLY, CDR2 FYNNEI. The CDR3: CASSVGPGQGFYEQYF. The CDR3 bases are TGTGCCAGCAGTGTTGGCCCGGGACAGGGGTTCTACGAGCAGTACTTC.

J is TRBJ1-5 and V is TRBV19; D remains ambiguous. V gave up 4 bases and J gave up 7 bases, with 8 bases separating them. The CDR3 contains 12 residues. CDR1 and CDR2 (germline): LNHDA, SQIVND (reference sequence). The CDR3 loop reads CASSNLRQPQHF. For the CDR3, the DNA is TGTGCCAGTAGTAACCTCCGGCAGCCCCAGCATTTT. Drawing the rest from reference TRBV19 and TRBJ1-5, the complete variable domain is DGGITQSPKYLFRKEGQNVTLSCEQNLNHDAMYWYRQDPGQGLRLIYYSQIVNDFQKGDIAEGYSVSREKKESFPLTVTSAQKNPTAFYLCASSNLRQPQHFGDGTRLSIL.

This sequence joins TRBV3-1 (or the pseudogene TRBV3-2) and TRBJ2-1; 15 nucleotides match TRBD2. The CDR3 runs 15 residues. Trimming took 5 bases from V and 8 from J; bases not matched to a gene: 4. Germline-derived CDR1 and CDR2 are LGHDT and YNNKEL (reference sequence). CDR3 in amino acids: CASSYGLAGGDEQFF. CDR3 nucleotide sequence: TGTGCCAGCAGCTACGGACTAGCGGGGGGGGATGAGCAGTTCTTC.